This T cell receptor beta chain was sequenced in a study of monozygotic twins with inflammatory bowel disease. Notes on the study in general: Healthy twins shared more clonotypes with others than IBD patients, most markedly active ones.

Template switching incorporated UMIs with a 6-nucleotide sample barcode. No DNA is given; TCRdb re-called the 5' RACE reads and lists each CDR3 protein once. Its clone listing holds about 380,000 distinct CDR3 sequences. The CDR3 length is 15 residues. Germline CDR1 is SGHRS and CDR2 is YFSETQ. Worth noting for this clonotype: Its antigen is not known.

The source of this sequence is a human donor with ulcerative colitis or Crohn's disease, or a healthy co-twin of an affected twin (not recorded which). What was sequenced was blood. The chain is built from TRBV5-1 and TRBJ2-7; TCRdb's assignment of TRBD1 cannot be checked, as there is no DNA. The CDR3 here is CASSKTGGMSYEQYF.